Listed below are T cell receptor beta chains from one sample, sequenced in a study of blood T cells in healthy people across ages. Each CDR3 protein gets one entry after TCRdb re-called the 5' RACE reads with MiXCR. The sample consists of 700,000 or so distinct CDR3 sequences, 20% to 25% of them appearing once. Material for sequencing was blood. The receptors derive from a man aged 70-80 years in good health. Both conserved end residues are part of each CDR3. A D gene is named only where the DNA matches it firmly. Only part of the rows carry a size: once, few, many, or a class if the clone is expanded.

TRBV2,TRBJ1-5,TRBD1,-,CAIGQGNQPQHF,TGTGCCATCGGACAGGGCAATCAGCCCCAGCATTTT
TRBV5-1,TRBJ1-3,-,few,CASSQESSGNTIYF,TGCGCCAGCTCCCAGGAGAGCTCTGGAAACACCATATATTTT
TRBV11-3,TRBJ1-5,-,few,CASSLDSSEQPQHF,TGTGCCAGCAGCTTAGATTCGTCCGAGCAGCCCCAGCATTTT
TRBV12-3/TRBV12-4,TRBJ1-3,-,-,CASRSTGTVSGNTIYF,TGTGCCAGCAGGTCGACCGGGACCGTCTCTGGAAACACCATATATTTT
TRBV5-1,TRBJ2-6,TRBD1,-,CASTGTGMSSGANVLTF,TGCGCCAGCACCGGGACAGGGATGAGCTCTGGGGCCAACGTCCTGACTTTC
TRBV29-1,TRBJ2-1,TRBD2,many,CSVVRTSGYNEQFF,TGCAGCGTTGTCCGGACTAGCGGATACAATGAGCAGTTCTTC
TRBV6-6,TRBJ1-2,TRBD1,-,CATLQGVGSLRGYTF,TGTGCCACCCTACAGGGGGTGGGGTCTTTGCGCGGCTACACCTTC
TRBV15,TRBJ1-4,TRBD1,few,CATSRGQGGDEKLFF,TGTGCCACCAGCAGAGGTCAGGGGGGTGATGAAAAACTGTTTTTT
TRBV4-3,TRBJ1-1,TRBD1,-,CASSQDFGQGTTEAFF,TGCGCCAGCAGCCAAGATTTTGGACAGGGGACCACTGAAGCTTTCTTT
TRBV19,TRBJ2-2,-,few,CASSPYIGELFF,TGTGCCAGTAGCCCTTATATCGGGGAGCTGTTTTTT
TRBV7-2,TRBJ2-3,-,few,CASSPRFLDTQYF,TGTGCCAGCAGCCCACGGTTTTTGGATACGCAGTATTTT
TRBV7-2,TRBJ2-5,-,-,CASSAWWETQYF,TGTGCCAGCAGCGCCTGGTGGGAGACCCAGTACTTC
TRBV10-3,TRBJ2-4,-,many,CAISESASSVPAKNIQYF,TGTGCCATCAGTGAGTCGGCCTCGAGTGTTCCAGCCAAAAACATTCAGTACTTC
TRBV15,TRBJ2-3,-,few,CATSRDPGPQDTQYF,TGTGCCACCAGCAGAGATCCGGGACCCCAGGATACGCAGTATTTT
TRBV7-2,TRBJ2-1,-,many,CASSLAYPRGNEQFF,TGTGCCAGCAGCTTAGCCTACCCTCGGGGCAATGAGCAGTTCTTC
TRBV6-6,TRBJ1-1,TRBD1,-,CASSHGDRSLAEAFF,TGTGCCAGCAGCCATGGGGACAGGAGCCTTGCGGAAGCTTTCTTT
TRBV6-6,TRBJ2-3,TRBD2,few,CASRPSGGALDTQYF,TGTGCCAGCAGGCCCAGCGGGGGGGCCTTAGATACGCAGTATTTT
TRBV12-3/TRBV12-4,TRBJ2-1,-,-,CASSLRANVQFF,TGTGCCAGCAGTCTGAGGGCCAATGTGCAGTTCTTC
TRBV4-1,TRBJ2-1,TRBD2,few,CASSQDWSGRFNEQFF,TGCGCCAGCAGCCAAGATTGGAGCGGGAGGTTCAATGAGCAGTTCTTC
TRBV27,TRBJ1-2,-,-,CASSSGHHYGYTF,TGTGCCAGCAGTTCCGGACACCACTATGGCTACACCTTC
TRBV27,TRBJ1-3,TRBD1,-,CASRVGQGSGNTIYF,TGTGCCAGCAGGGTGGGACAGGGCTCTGGAAACACCATATATTTT
TRBV28,TRBJ1-2,TRBD1,-,CASSSEAGGDGFSYGYTF,TGTGCCAGCAGTTCCGAGGCAGGGGGCGATGGGTTCTCCTATGGCTACACCTTC
TRBV30,TRBJ1-2,-,-,CAWSQGAYGYTF,TGTGCCTGGTCCCAGGGTGCCTATGGCTACACCTTC
TRBV20-1,TRBJ2-3,TRBD2,few,CSAGTTTDTQYF,TGCAGTGCTGGGACTACCACAGATACGCAGTATTTT
TRBV27,TRBJ2-5,-,-,CASSHQGFQETQYF,TGTGCCAGCAGCCACCAGGGGTTCCAAGAGACCCAGTACTTC
TRBV12-3/TRBV12-4,TRBJ2-3,TRBD2,-,CASTQGRAGADTEYF,TGTGCCAGCACTCAGGGACGAGCGGGAGCAGATACGGAGTATTTT
TRBV18,TRBJ2-7,-,-,CASCQTGVDEQYF,TGTGCCAGCTGCCAGACGGGCGTCGACGAGCAGTACTTC
TRBV7-3,TRBJ2-3,-,many,CASSSSTDTQYF,TGTGCCAGCAGCTCCAGCACAGATACGCAGTATTTT
TRBV19,TRBJ2-4,-,-,CASSTQGKNTQYF,TGTGCCAGTAGTACTCAGGGGAAAAACACTCAGTACTTC
TRBV7-2,TRBJ1-3,-,few,CASSLRTAAGNTIYF,TGTGCCAGCAGCCTCCGGACGGCGGCTGGAAACACCATATATTTT
TRBV24-1,TRBJ2-3,TRBD2,-,CATSDLGSGRTDTQYF,TGTGCCACCAGTGATTTGGGTAGCGGGAGAACAGATACGCAGTATTTT
TRBV24-1,TRBJ2-1,TRBD2,-,CATSDFYSAGGNNEQFF,TGTGCCACCAGTGATTTCTATTCAGCGGGAGGGAACAATGAGCAGTTCTTC
TRBV7-2,TRBJ1-1,-,-,CASSLEYWAAFF,TGTGCCAGCAGCTTGGAATACTGGGCTGCTTTCTTT
TRBV12-3/TRBV12-4,TRBJ1-6,-,-,CASSLKRTNPPLHF,TGTGCCAGCAGTTTAAAAAGGACAAATCCACCCCTCCACTTT
TRBV5-1,TRBJ1-1,-,-,CASSQIGKGTEAFF,TGCGCCAGCAGCCAAATAGGGAAGGGCACTGAAGCCTTCTTT
TRBV5-1,TRBJ2-3,-,few,CASSLNRMAPSTDTQYF,TGCGCCAGCAGCTTGAACAGGATGGCCCCTAGCACAGATACGCAGTATTTT
TRBV18,TRBJ1-4,TRBD1,few,CASSNMGTGNSEKLFF,TGTGCCAGCTCAAACATGGGGACAGGAAACAGTGAAAAACTGTTTTTT
TRBV19,TRBJ1-1,-,-,CASRFLLGEAFF,TGTGCCAGTAGATTCCTTCTGGGCGAAGCTTTCTTT
TRBV7-2,TRBJ1-2,-,few,CASSFRILNYGYTF,TGTGCCAGCAGCTTCAGGATCCTTAACTATGGCTACACCTTC
TRBV12-3/TRBV12-4,TRBJ1-1,-,-,CASSLLGVDQAFF,TGTGCCAGCAGTTTATTGGGGGTAGACCAAGCTTTCTTT
TRBV12-3/TRBV12-4,TRBJ1-5,-,few,CASSLGGRVGNQPQHF,TGTGCCAGCAGTTTAGGGGGCAGGGTTGGCAATCAGCCCCAGCATTTT
TRBV5-1,TRBJ2-5,TRBD1,few,CASSQWTGSTETQYF,TGCGCCAGCAGCCAGTGGACAGGGTCGACCGAGACCCAGTACTTC
TRBV6-5,TRBJ2-7,TRBD1,-,CASSSWTGRTYEQYF,TGTGCCAGCAGTTCCTGGACAGGTAGGACCTACGAGCAGTACTTC
TRBV3-1,TRBJ1-4,-,once,CASSSKRATNEKLFF,TGTGCCAGCAGCTCCAAGCGGGCAACTAATGAAAAACTGTTTTTT
TRBV14,TRBJ1-1,-,few,CASSQDRSSTEAFF,TGTGCCAGCAGCCAAGATCGGTCGAGCACTGAAGCTTTCTTT
TRBV2,TRBJ1-2,-,-,CASRPGDLDLSF,TGTGCCAGCCGACCGGGTGACCTTGACCTTTCCTTC
TRBV20-1,TRBJ1-2,-,few,CSARETMSGYTF,TGCAGTGCTAGGGAGACAATGAGTGGCTACACCTTC
TRBV5-1,TRBJ2-3,TRBD1,many,CASSPGQASTDTQYF,TGCGCCAGCAGCCCAGGACAGGCTAGCACAGATACGCAGTATTTT
TRBV28,TRBJ2-7,TRBD1,-,CASRLGQGTSYEQYF,TGTGCCAGCAGGTTAGGACAGGGGACCTCCTACGAGCAGTACTTC
TRBV10-3,TRBJ1-5,-,-,CAISVGQDSNQPQHF,TGTGCCATCAGTGTTGGGCAGGATAGCAATCAGCCCCAGCATTTT
TRBV12-3/TRBV12-4,TRBJ2-2,TRBD2,many,CASSLGASGVGELFF,TGTGCCAGCAGTTTAGGGGCTAGCGGAGTCGGGGAGCTGTTTTTT
TRBV20-1,TRBJ2-3,TRBD2,-,CSANRPRTSGGLRYF,TGCAGTGCTAATCGCCCCCGGACTAGCGGGGGCCTCCGGTATTTT
TRBV27,TRBJ2-7,TRBD1,many,CASSLSLGTAETYEQYF,TGTGCCAGCAGTTTATCCCTTGGGACAGCCGAGACCTACGAGCAGTACTTC
TRBV6-2/TRBV6-3,TRBJ2-1,TRBD2,-,CASNRGTSGANEQFF,TGTGCCAGCAACCGAGGGACTAGCGGGGCCAATGAGCAGTTCTTC
TRBV3-1,TRBJ1-5,TRBD1,-,CASSQDRQGRKHF,TGTGCCAGCAGCCAAGATCGACAGGGAAGAAAGCATTTT
TRBV7-9,TRBJ1-1,-,many,CASSLSMGTEAFF,TGTGCCAGCAGCTTAAGTATGGGGACTGAAGCTTTCTTT
TRBV5-1,TRBJ1-4,TRBD1,few,CASRTTGGTNEKLFF,TGCGCCAGCAGAACGACAGGGGGAACTAATGAAAAACTGTTTTTT